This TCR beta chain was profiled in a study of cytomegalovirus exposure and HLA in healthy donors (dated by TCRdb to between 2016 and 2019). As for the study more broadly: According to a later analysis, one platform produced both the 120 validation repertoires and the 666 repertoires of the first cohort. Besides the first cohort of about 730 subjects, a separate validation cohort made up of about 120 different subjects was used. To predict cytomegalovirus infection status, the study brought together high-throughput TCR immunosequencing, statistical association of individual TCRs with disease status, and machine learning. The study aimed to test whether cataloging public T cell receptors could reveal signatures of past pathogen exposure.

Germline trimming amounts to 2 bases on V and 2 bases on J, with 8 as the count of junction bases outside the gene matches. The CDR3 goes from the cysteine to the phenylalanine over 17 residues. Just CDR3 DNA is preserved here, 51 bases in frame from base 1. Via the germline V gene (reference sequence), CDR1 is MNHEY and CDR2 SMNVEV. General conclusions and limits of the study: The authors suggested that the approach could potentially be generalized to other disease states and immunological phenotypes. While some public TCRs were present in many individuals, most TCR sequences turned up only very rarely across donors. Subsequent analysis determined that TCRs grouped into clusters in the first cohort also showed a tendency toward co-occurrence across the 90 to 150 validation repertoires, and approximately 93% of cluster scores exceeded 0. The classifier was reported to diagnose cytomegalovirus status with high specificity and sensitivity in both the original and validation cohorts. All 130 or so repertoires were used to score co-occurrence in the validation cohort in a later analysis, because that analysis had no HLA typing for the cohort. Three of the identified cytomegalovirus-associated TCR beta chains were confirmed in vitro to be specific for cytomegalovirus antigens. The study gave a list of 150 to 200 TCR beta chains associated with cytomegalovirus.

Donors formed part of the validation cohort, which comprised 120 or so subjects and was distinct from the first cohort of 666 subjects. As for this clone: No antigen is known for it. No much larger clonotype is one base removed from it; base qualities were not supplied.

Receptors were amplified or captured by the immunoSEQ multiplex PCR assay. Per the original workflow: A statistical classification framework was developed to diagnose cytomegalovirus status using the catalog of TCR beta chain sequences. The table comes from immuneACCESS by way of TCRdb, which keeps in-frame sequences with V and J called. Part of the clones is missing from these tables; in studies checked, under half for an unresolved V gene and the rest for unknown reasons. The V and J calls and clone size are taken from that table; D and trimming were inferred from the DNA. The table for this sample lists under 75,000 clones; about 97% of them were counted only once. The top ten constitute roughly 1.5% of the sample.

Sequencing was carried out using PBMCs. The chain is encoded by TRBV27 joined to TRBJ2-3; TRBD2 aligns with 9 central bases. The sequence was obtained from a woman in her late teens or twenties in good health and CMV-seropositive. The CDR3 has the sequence CASSLMGTSRYTDTQYF. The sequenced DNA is TGTGCCAGCAGTTTAATGGGGACTAGCAGATACACAGATACGCAGTATTTT.